This T cell receptor beta chain was identified during a study of blood T cells in healthy people across ages. Study background: About one barcoded beta molecule per two T cells was captured by template switching. Findings of the study overall: Estimates based on one million T cells were treated as lower bounds. Long-lived donors exceeded aged donors in naive CD4+ cells and diversity.

Each sample had at least 6 million PBMCs isolated. Through a sample-barcoded 5' primer and a J-beta primer mix, a second PCR was run for about 7 to 12 cycles. TCRdb reanalysed the 5' RACE reads using MiXCR and keeps one entry per CDR3 protein. The repertoire includes about 680,000 distinct CDR3 sequences, more than 40% of them detected once, and about 32% sits in the top ten. The CDR3 is 16 amino acids. Per the germline V gene, CDR1 is SGHRS and CDR2 is YFSETQ. Trimming shortened V by 4 bases and J by 0 bases, and 16 bases separated the two germline ends. For this clonotype: The antigen remains undetermined.

J is TRBJ2-5 and V is TRBV5-1; the D gene is possibly TRBD2 (6 bases). Source material: blood. The receptor's source is a woman in her sixties in good health. The CDR3 DNA reads as TGCGCCAGCAGCCCCAGAGGGGCGGGGTACCAAGAGACCCAGTACTTC. Its translation: CASSPRGAGYQETQYF.